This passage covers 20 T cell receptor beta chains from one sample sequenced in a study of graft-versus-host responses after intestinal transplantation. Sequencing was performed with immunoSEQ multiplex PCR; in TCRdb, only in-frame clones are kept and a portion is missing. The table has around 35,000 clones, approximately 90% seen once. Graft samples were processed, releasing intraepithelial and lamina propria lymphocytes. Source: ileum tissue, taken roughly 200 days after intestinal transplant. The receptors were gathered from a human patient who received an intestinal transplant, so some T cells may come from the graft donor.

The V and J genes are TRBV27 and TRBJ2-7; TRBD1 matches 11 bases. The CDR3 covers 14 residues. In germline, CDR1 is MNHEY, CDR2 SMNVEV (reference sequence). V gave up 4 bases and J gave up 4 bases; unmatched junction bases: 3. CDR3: CASSSGQGAYEQYF. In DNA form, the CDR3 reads TGTGCCAGCAGTTCTGGACAGGGGGCTTACGAGCAGTACTTC.

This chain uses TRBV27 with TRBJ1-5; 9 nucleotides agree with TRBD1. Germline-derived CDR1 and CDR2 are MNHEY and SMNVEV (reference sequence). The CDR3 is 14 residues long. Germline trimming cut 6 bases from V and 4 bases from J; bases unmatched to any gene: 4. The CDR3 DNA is TGTGCCAGCAGAACAGGGGGCGCGAATCAGCCCCAGCATTTT. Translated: CASRTGGANQPQHF.

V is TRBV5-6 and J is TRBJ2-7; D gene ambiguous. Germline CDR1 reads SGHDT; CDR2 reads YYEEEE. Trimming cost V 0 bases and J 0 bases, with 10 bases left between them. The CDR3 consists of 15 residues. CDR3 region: CASSLGGFSSYEQYF. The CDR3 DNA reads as TGTGCCAGCAGCTTGGGGGGTTTTAGCTCCTACGAGCAGTACTTC.

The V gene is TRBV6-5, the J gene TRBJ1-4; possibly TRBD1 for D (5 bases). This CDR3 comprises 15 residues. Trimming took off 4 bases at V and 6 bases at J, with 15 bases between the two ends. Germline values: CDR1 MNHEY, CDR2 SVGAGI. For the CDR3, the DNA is TGTGCCAGCAGTTTATGGGGCAGGGCCGATGAAAAACTGTTTTTT. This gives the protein CASSLWGRADEKLFF.

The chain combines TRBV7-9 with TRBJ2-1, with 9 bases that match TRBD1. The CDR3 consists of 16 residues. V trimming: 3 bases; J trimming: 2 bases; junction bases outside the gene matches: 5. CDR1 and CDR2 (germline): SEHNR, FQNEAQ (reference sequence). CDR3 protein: CASSFPTGGPYNEQFF. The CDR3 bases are TGTGCCAGCAGCTTCCCGACAGGGGGTCCCTACAATGAGCAGTTCTTC.

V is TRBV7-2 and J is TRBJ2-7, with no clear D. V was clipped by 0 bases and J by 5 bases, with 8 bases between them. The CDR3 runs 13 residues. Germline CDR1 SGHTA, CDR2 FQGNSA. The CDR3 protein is CASSLAPSDEQYF. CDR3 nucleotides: TGTGCCAGCAGCTTAGCGCCTTCAGACGAGCAGTACTTC.

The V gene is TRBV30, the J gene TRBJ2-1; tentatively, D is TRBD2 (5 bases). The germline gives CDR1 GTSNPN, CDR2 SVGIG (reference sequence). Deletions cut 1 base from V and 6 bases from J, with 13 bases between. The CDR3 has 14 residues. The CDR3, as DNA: TGTGCCTGGAGTGAGGACCCGGGAATCAATGAGCAGTTCTTC. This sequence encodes CAWSEDPGINEQFF.

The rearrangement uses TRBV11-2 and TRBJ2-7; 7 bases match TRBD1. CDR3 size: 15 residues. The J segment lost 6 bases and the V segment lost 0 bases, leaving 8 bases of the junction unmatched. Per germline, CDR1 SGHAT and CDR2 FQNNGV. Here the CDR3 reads CASSLETGRPTEQYF. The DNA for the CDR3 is TGTGCCAGCAGCTTAGAGACAGGGCGTCCTACCGAGCAGTACTTC.

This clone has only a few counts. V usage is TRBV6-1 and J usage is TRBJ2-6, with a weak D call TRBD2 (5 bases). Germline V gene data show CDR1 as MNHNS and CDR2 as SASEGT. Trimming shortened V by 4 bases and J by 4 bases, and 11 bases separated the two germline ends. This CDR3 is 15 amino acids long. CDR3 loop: CASSAMRGGANVLTF. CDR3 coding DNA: TGTGCCAGCAGTGCAATGAGAGGGGGGGCCAACGTCCTGACTTTC.

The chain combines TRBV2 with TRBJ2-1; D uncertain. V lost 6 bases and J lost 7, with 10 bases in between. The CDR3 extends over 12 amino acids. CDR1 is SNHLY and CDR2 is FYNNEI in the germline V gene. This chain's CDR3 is CASSAVQNEQFF. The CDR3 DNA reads TGTGCCAGCAGCGCTGTCCAAAATGAGCAGTTCTTC.

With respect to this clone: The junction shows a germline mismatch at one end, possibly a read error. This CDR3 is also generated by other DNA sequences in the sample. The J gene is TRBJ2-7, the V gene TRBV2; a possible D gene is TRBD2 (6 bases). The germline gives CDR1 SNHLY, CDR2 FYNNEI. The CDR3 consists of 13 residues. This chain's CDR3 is CASRLVEGGEQYF. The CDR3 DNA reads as TGCGCCAGCAGGTTAGTCGAGGGAGGCGAGCAGTACTTC.

Here the CDR3 DNA reads TGTGCCAGCAGTCCCGGGACAGGGTCAGGGCAGCCCCAGCATTTT. Protein product: CASSPGTGSGQPQHF. This rearrangement joins TRBV28 to TRBJ1-5; 9 nucleotides align to TRBD1. Germline V gene lookup returns CDR1 MDHEN and CDR2 SYDVKM. CDR3 length: 15 amino acids. The J segment lost 7 bases and the V segment lost 5 bases, leaving 9 bases of the junction unmatched.

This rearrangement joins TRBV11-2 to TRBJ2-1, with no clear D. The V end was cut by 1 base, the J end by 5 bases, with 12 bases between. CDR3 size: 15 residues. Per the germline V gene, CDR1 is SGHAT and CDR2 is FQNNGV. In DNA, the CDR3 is TGTGCCAGCAGCTTAGTCGGCCAAAGGGACAATGAGCAGTTCTTC. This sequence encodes CASSLVGQRDNEQFF.

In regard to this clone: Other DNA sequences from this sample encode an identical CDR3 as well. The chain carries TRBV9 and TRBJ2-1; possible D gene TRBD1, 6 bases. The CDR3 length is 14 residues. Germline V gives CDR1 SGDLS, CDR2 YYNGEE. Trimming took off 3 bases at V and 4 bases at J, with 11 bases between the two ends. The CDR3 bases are TGTGCCAGCAGCGGACTGGGGGCGTACAATGAGCAGTTCTTC. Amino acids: CASSGLGAYNEQFF.

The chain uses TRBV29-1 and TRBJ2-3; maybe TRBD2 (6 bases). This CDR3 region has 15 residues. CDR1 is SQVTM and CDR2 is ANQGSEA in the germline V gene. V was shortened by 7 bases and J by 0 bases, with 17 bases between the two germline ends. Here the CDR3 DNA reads TGCAGCGACGGTCCGAGACGGGGGAGCACAGATACGCAGTATTTT. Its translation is CSDGPRRGSTDTQYF.

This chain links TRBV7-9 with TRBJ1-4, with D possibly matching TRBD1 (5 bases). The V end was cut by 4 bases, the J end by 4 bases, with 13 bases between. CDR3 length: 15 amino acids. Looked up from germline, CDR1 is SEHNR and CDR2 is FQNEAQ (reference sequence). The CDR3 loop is CASSSPRTRNEKLFF. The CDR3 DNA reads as TGTGCCAGCAGCTCCCCGAGGACACGTAATGAAAAACTGTTTTTT.

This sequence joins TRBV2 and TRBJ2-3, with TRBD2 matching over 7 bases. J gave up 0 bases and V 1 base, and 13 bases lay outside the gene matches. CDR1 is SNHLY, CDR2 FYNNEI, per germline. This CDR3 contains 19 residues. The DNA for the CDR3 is TGTGCCAGCAGTGAAGATGGAGCGGGAAGCTGGCCTAGCACAGATACGCAGTATTTT. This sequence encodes CASSEDGAGSWPSTDTQYF. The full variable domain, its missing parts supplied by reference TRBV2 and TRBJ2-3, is EPEVTQTPSHQVTQMGQEVILRCVPISNHLYFYWYRQILGQKVEFLVSFYNNEISEKSEIFDDQFSVERPDGSNFTLKIRSTKLEDSAMYFCASSEDGAGSWPSTDTQYFGPGTRLTVL.

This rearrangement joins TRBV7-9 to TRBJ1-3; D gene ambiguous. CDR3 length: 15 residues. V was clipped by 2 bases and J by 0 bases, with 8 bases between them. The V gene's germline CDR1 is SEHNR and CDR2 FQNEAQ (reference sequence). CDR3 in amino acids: CASSLIGASGNTIYF. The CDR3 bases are TGTGCCAGCAGCTTAATCGGAGCCTCTGGAAACACCATATATTTT.

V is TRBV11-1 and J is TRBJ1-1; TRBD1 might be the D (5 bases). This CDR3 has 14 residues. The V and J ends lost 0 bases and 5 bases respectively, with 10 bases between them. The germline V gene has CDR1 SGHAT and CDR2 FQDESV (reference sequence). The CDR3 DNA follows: TGTGCCAGCAGCTTAGCAAGGGGTGCGACTGAAGCTTTCTTT. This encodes CASSLARGATEAFF.

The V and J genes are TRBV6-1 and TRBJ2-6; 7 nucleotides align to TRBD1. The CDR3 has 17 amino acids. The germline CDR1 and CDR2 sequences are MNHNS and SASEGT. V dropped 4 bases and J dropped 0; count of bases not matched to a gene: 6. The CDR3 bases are TGTGCCAGCAGTGGAACGACAGGGATCTCTGGGGCCAACGTCCTGACTTTC. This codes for CASSGTTGISGANVLTF.